These 23 T cell receptor beta chains were sequenced from one sample in a study of cytomegalovirus exposure and HLA in healthy donors. A multiplex PCR was run with 60 Vbeta primers and 13 Jbeta primers. The method was immunoSEQ multiplex PCR; TCRdb's version includes in-frame clones alone and lacks a portion of them. There are about 98,000 clones in the sample; about three quarters occur only once, and about 1.5% lies in the top ten. Sequenced input: PBMCs. These TCRs come from a man between 40 and 49 years old in good health and CMV-seronegative.

V usage is TRBV5-8 and J usage is TRBJ2-1, with 11 bases matching TRBD1. The junction had 12 bases not matched to a gene; V was cut back by 4 bases and J by 6 bases. This CDR3 region has 17 residues. Germline V CDR1 and CDR2: SGHTS, YDEGEE. The CDR3 DNA is TGTGCCAGCAGCGGACTCGGGGGGACAGGGGGAAGCAATGAGCAGTTCTTC. Its translation: CASSGLGGTGGSNEQFF. The full variable domain, rest sourced from reference TRBV5-8 and TRBJ2-1, is EAGVTQSPTHLIKTRGQQATLRCSPISGHTSVYWYQQALGLGLQFLLWYDEGEERNRGNFPPRFSGRQFPNYSSELNVNALELEDSALYLCASSGLGGTGGSNEQFFGPGTRLTVL.

Concerning this clone itself: The same CDR3 can be traced to other DNA sequences in this sample. The chain has TRBV15 and TRBJ1-2, with D hard to call. V dropped 2 bases and J dropped 2 bases, with 6 bases sitting between them. Germline CDR1 and CDR2: LNHNV and YYDKDF (reference sequence). This CDR3 is 13 amino acids long. CDR3 nucleotide sequence: TGTGCCACCAGCAGACCGGGGAACTATGGCTACACCTTC. Residues: CATSRPGNYGYTF. Using reference TRBV15 and TRBJ1-2 for the parts outside the CDR3, the full variable domain is DAMVIQNPRYQVTQFGKPVTLSCSQTLNHNVMYWYQQKSSQAPKLLFHYYDKDFNNEADTPDNFQSRRPNTSFCFLDIRSPGLGDTAMYLCATSRPGNYGYTFGSGTRLTVV.

The chain employs TRBV15 and TRBJ2-5; 8 bases align to TRBD2. The V segment lost 7 bases and the J segment 3 bases; nucleotides outside the gene matches: 4. The CDR3 sequence is 13 residues long. Germline V gene sequence: CDR1 LNHNV, CDR2 YYDKDF (reference sequence). This chain's CDR3 is CATTAGAKETQYF. The CDR3 coding sequence is TGTGCCACCACAGCGGGGGCAAAAGAGACCCAGTACTTC.

The chain combines TRBV6-6 with TRBJ2-4, with D perhaps TRBD1 (5 bases). This CDR3 spans 15 amino acids. V gave up 5 bases and J gave up 4 bases, with 15 bases separating them. The germline gives CDR1 MNHNY, CDR2 SVGAGI (reference sequence). The CDR3 spells CASSPGSWGKNIQYF. The DNA for the CDR3 is TGTGCCAGCAGTCCAGGGTCATGGGGTAAAAACATTCAGTACTTC.

This chain joins TRBV4-3 and TRBJ1-4, with D uncertain. The germline gives CDR1 LGHNA, CDR2 YSLEER. Trimming shortened V by 0 bases and J by 4 bases, and 3 bases separated the two germline ends. This CDR3 spans 13 amino acids. CDR3 coding DNA: TGCGCCAGCAGCCAAGAACTTAATGAAAAACTGTTTTTT. Protein: CASSQELNEKLFF.

The J gene is TRBJ2-2, the V gene TRBV6-6; D remains ambiguous. The CDR3 is made up of 12 amino acids. CDR1 MNHNY and CDR2 SVGAGI come from the germline V gene (reference sequence). The germline V and J ends were trimmed by 7 bases and 4 bases, with 7 bases remaining between them. DNA for the CDR3: TGTGCCAGCACCCTCCCCACCGGGGAGCTGTTTTTT. As protein: CASTLPTGELFF.

This clone was recorded a few times. The gene calls are TRBV19 and TRBJ1-5; D uncertain. V was trimmed by 1 base and J by 7 bases, leaving 14 bases between them. Germline lookup yields CDR1 LNHDA and CDR2 SQIVND (reference sequence). The CDR3 totals 15 residues. CDR3 sequence reads: CASSIGPWVEQPQHF. The DNA for the CDR3 is TGTGCCAGTAGTATAGGACCATGGGTGGAGCAGCCCCAGCATTTT. Together with reference TRBV19 and TRBJ1-5, the CDR3 gives the full variable domain: DGGITQSPKYLFRKEGQNVTLSCEQNLNHDAMYWYRQDPGQGLRLIYYSQIVNDFQKGDIAEGYSVSREKKESFPLTVTSAQKNPTAFYLCASSIGPWVEQPQHFGDGTRLSIL.

The V gene is TRBV11-3, the J gene TRBJ2-2; D gene ambiguous. Trimming removed 8 bases from V and 1 base from J, with 8 bases in between. This CDR3 region has 13 residues. Per germline, CDR1 SGHNT and CDR2 YENEEA. CDR3 coding DNA: TGTGCCAGCGGCCAGCGGAACACCGGGGAGCTGTTTTTT. Translated, it gives CASGQRNTGELFF.

This rearrangement joins TRBV6-1 to TRBJ2-1; maybe TRBD2 (6 bases). V was cut by 1 base and J by 5 bases, with 12 bases left in between. From germline, CDR1 is MNHNS and CDR2 SASEGT. The CDR3 sequence is 15 residues long. The CDR3 bases are TGTGCCAGCAGTGAAGTGGGGGGTTGGGACAATGAGCAGTTCTTC. This sequence encodes CASSEVGGWDNEQFF.

The chain is built from TRBV6-1 and TRBJ2-6, with 11 bases identical to TRBD1. Germline V gene lookup returns CDR1 MNHNS and CDR2 SASEGT. This CDR3 contains 18 residues. V was pared by 0 bases and J by 3 bases, with 4 bases of the junction left unmatched. CDR3 sequence: CASSEAGQGAGGANVLTF. The CDR3 nucleotides are TGTGCCAGCAGTGAAGCTGGACAGGGGGCAGGTGGGGCCAACGTCCTGACTTTC.

For the CDR3, the DNA is TGTGCCAGCAGCTTAGGCGGAGCGAACACTGAAGCTTTCTTT. The encoded protein is CASSLGGANTEAFF. The genes are TRBV11-3 and TRBJ1-1; D is unresolved. The CDR3 totals 14 residues. Germline lookup yields CDR1 SGHNT and CDR2 YENEEA. The V end was cut by 1 base, the J end by 1 base, with 7 bases between. The whole variable domain, remainder taken from reference TRBV11-3 and TRBJ1-1, is EAGVVQSPRYKIIEKKQPVAFWCNPISGHNTLYWYLQNLGQGPELLIRYENEEAVDDSQLPKDRFSAERLKGVDSTLKIQPAELGDSAVYLCASSLGGANTEAFFGQGTRLTVV.

The chain recombines TRBV4-3 with TRBJ2-3; TRBD2 aligns across 11 bases. The ends lost 0 bases at V and 3 bases at J; junction bases unmatched: 2. This CDR3 region has 16 residues. Germline V gene data show CDR1 as LGHNA and CDR2 as YSLEER. CDR3 in amino acids: CASSQEPSGGTDTQYF. CDR3 coding DNA: TGCGCCAGCAGCCAAGAACCTAGCGGGGGGACAGATACGCAGTATTTT.

The rearrangement links TRBV5-1 to TRBJ1-2; possibly TRBD1 for D (5 bases). Germline V gives CDR1 SGHRS, CDR2 YFSETQ. Between the trimmed V and J ends, which lost 0 bases and 0 bases, there was a span of 12 bases. The CDR3 consists of 16 residues. The DNA of the CDR3 is TGCGCCAGCAGCTTGGGGGTGACCAGGGCTAACTATGGCTACACCTTC. Translating gives CASSLGVTRANYGYTF.

This rearrangement joins TRBV18 to TRBJ1-3, with D maybe TRBD1 (5 bases). The CDR3 is made up of 17 amino acids. CDR1 is KGHSH, CDR2 LQKENI, per germline. V gave up 6 bases and J gave up 0 bases, with 18 bases separating them. The chain's CDR3 is CASSQLAGPISGNTIYF. The CDR3 region has the DNA TGTGCCAGCTCCCAATTAGCGGGGCCAATCTCTGGAAACACCATATATTTT.

V usage is TRBV4-1 and J usage is TRBJ1-4; D remains ambiguous. Germline lookup yields CDR1 MGHRA and CDR2 YSYEKL. The V end lost 6 bases, the J end lost 3 bases, and 14 bases lay between the germline ends. The CDR3 consists of 15 residues. CDR3 DNA: TGCGCCAGCAGACTTACTCCGGTCTCTAATGAAAAACTGTTTTTT. This encodes CASRLTPVSNEKLFF.

V and J are TRBV5-4 and TRBJ1-1; D may be TRBD1 (5 bases). V lost 2 bases and J 6 bases, leaving 17 bases between the germline ends. Looked up from germline, CDR1 is SGHNT and CDR2 is YYREEE (reference sequence). The CDR3 totals 15 residues. CDR3 amino acids: CASSFRNRINSEAFF. Here the CDR3 DNA reads TGTGCCAGCAGCTTCCGGAACAGGATAAACTCTGAAGCTTTCTTT.

This sequence joins TRBV5-1 and TRBJ2-3, with 11 nucleotides matching TRBD1. V dropped 0 bases and J dropped 4; count of bases not matched to a gene: 1. The germline V gene has CDR1 SGHRS and CDR2 YFSETQ. This CDR3 spans 15 amino acids. DNA for the CDR3: TGCGCCAGCAGCTTGGCGGGACAGGGGGCAGATACGCAGTATTTT. Its translation is CASSLAGQGADTQYF.

The chain carries TRBV27 and TRBJ1-5; no definite D call. This CDR3 contains 14 residues. With 6 bases removed from V and 1 base from J, the gap between germline ends came to 10 bases. CDR1 and CDR2 from the germline V gene are MNHEY and SMNVEV (reference sequence). This CDR3 reads CASRNKLSNQPQHF. CDR3 sequence (DNA): TGTGCCAGCAGAAACAAACTAAGCAATCAGCCCCAGCATTTT.

V is TRBV9 and J is TRBJ2-2, with D perhaps matching TRBD2 (6 bases). This CDR3 is 13 amino acids long. Germline V lookup: CDR1 SGDLS, CDR2 YYNGEE. V was trimmed by 4 bases and J by 7 bases, leaving 11 bases between them. The CDR3 region is CASSTRLDGELFF. CDR3 nucleotides: TGTGCCAGCAGCACTCGACTAGACGGGGAGCTGTTTTTT.

This clone was seen only once. The rearrangement joins TRBV27 to TRBJ2-1; no firm D call. Germline V CDR1 and CDR2: MNHEY, SMNVEV (reference sequence). The CDR3 runs 15 residues. The ends were cut back, 7 bases at V and 0 bases at J, with 13 bases in the middle. The CDR3 DNA sequence: TGTGCCAGCACCCGAAGTTGGAGCTCCTACAATGAGCAGTTCTTC. The encoded protein is CASTRSWSSYNEQFF.

The V and J genes are TRBV5-4 and TRBJ1-3; 9 bases fit TRBD1. The CDR3 is 15 residues long. Germline CDR1 SGHNT, CDR2 YYREEE (reference sequence). J gave up 2 bases and V 4 bases, and 4 bases lay outside the gene matches. The CDR3 DNA reads as TGTGCCAGCAGCCCGGACAGGGGAGCTGGAAACACCATATATTTT. It encodes CASSPDRGAGNTIYF.

The rearrangement joins TRBV5-4 to TRBJ2-7; weak D call: TRBD1 (6 bases). V lost 1 base and J 2 bases, leaving 13 bases between the germline ends. The germline V gene has CDR1 SGHNT and CDR2 YYREEE (reference sequence). CDR3 length: 15 amino acids. The CDR3 DNA is TGTGCCAGCAGCTTGAATCTGGGGGCGACCTACGAGCAGTACTTC. Translating gives CASSLNLGATYEQYF.

The chain carries TRBV27 and TRBJ2-1; D ambiguous. Trimming took off 5 bases at V and 7 bases at J, with 18 bases between the two ends. Germline lookup yields CDR1 MNHEY and CDR2 SMNVEV (reference sequence). The CDR3 runs 15 residues. The CDR3: CASSLSGPQKNEQFF. The DNA for the CDR3 is TGTGCCAGCAGTCTCTCGGGTCCCCAGAAAAATGAGCAGTTCTTC.